Listed here are 2 T cell receptor beta chains from one sample, sequenced in a study of blood T cell repertoires in COVID-19. TCRdb keeps only in-frame clones here, not all; method: immunoSEQ multiplex PCR. The sample has about 250,000 clones; approximately 86% are singletons. Sequencing was carried out using peripheral blood. These TCRs come from a man older than 75 with acute or convalescent COVID-19.

The chain joins TRBV19 to TRBJ2-7, with TRBD1 identical over 7 bases. The CDR3 spans 14 residues. CDR1 and CDR2 (germline): LNHDA, SQIVND (reference sequence). With 6 bases clipped from V and 0 bases from J, the junction kept 5 bases outside the gene matches. The CDR3 DNA reads TGTGCCAGTAGGGTCCGGGACAGCTCCTACGAGCAGTACTTC. Amino acids: CASRVRDSSYEQYF.

The CDR3 is CASSYIDPRPQAPYF. Written as DNA, the CDR3 is TGTGCCAGCAGTTACATCGATCCCAGGCCACAAGCACCGTACTTC. The V and J genes are TRBV6-2 or TRBV6-3 and TRBJ2-5; D remains unclear. The ends were cut back, 2 bases at V and 13 bases at J, with 23 bases in the middle. This CDR3 has 15 amino acids. Germline V gene data show CDR1 as MNHEY and CDR2 as SVGEGT.